This T cell receptor (beta chain) is from a study of blood T cell repertoires in COVID-19. Unmatched junction bases numbered 11, after V lost 2 bases and J lost 10 bases. From germline, CDR1 is SGHRS and CDR2 YFSETQ. The CDR3 runs to 17 residues. Source study methods: Nucleated cell number was recorded as an estimate derived from reference gene primer amplification. TCRdb keeps only in-frame clones here, not all; method: immunoSEQ multiplex PCR. V and J calls and clone size are given by that table; D and trimming were obtained from the DNA. The top ten hold roughly 20% of the sample, which has a few hundred thousand clones, around 84% seen once.

Sequenced material: peripheral blood. The rearrangement joins TRBV5-1 to TRBJ2-3; 15 positions agree with TRBD2. The sequence came from a woman of 80 years or more with active or convalescent COVID-19. CDR3 DNA: TGCGCCAGCAGCTTAGGGGGACTAGCGGGAGGCCCCTCGGCGCAGTATTTT. Amino acid sequence: CASSLGGLAGGPSAQYF.